Below, 2 T cell receptor beta chains from the same sample are listed, as sequenced in a study of T cells after yellow fever vaccination (dated by TCRdb to the late 2010s). The intended sense of this specimen's treatment or condition label: live attenuated yellow fever vaccine strain. The method behind the library was 5' RACE. The instrument was an Illumina NovaSeq 6000. TCRdb's own reprocessing of the public reads used fastp at Q25 and MiXCR and kept productive beta chains. Under each unique CDR3 protein, matching rows form one entry showing the most common genes and DNA. The sample profile shows roughly 350,000 distinct CDR3 sequences; roughly 4% of them were found once. The ten largest account for around 25% of the sample. This material consisted of PBMCs, taken 5 days after the yellow fever booster vaccination. All receptors come from a man younger than 30 who received the YFV17D yellow fever vaccine.

Worth noting for this clonotype: Given a much more abundant clone one base away, this may be a read error. The J gene is TRBJ2-5, the V gene TRBV24-1; D not certain. CDR3 length: 10 amino acids. Germline V gene data show CDR1 as KGHDR and CDR2 as SFDVKD. V was cut by 7 bases and J by 3 bases, with 2 bases left in between. CDR3 sequence reads: CATRKETQYF. CDR3 coding DNA: TGTGCCACCAGGAAAGAGACCCAGTACTTC.

The J gene is TRBJ2-1, the V gene TRBV6-2 or TRBV6-3; unclear D gene. The germline V and J ends were trimmed by 10 bases and 12 bases, with 16 bases remaining between them. The CDR3 sequence is 11 residues long. Germline values: CDR1 MNHEY, CDR2 SVGEGT. In DNA form, the CDR3 reads TGTGCCACCACCTTGGGGTCCCGGCAGTTCTTC. Translation gives CATTLGSRQFF.